This TCR beta chain was retrieved from a study of glioma-infiltrating T cells after dendritic cell vaccination. Study-level findings and limits: Few patients contributed both blood and tumor specimens.

A remark on this clone: The antigen is unknown.

V lost 3 bases and J 1 base, leaving 12 bases between the germline ends. The CDR3 extends over 15 amino acids. The germline V gene encodes CDR1 SGHNT and CDR2 YYREEE (reference sequence). Regarding time point: after dendritic cell vaccination, including at tumor progression/relapse. The table came from immunoSEQ multiplex PCR; TCRdb's copy has only in-frame clones and leaves some out. The sample consists of under 30,000 clones, over 85% of them appearing once. J is TRBJ2-3 and V is TRBV5-4; perhaps TRBD1 as D (5 bases). This receptor was identified in a human donor with glioblastoma. The specimen comprised blood, sampled after dendritic cell vaccination. CDR3 nucleotide sequence: TGTGCCAGCAGCTCCCAGGGTGGTGGCACAGATACGCAGTATTTT. This sequence encodes CASSSQGGGTDTQYF.